This entry features one TCR beta chain sequence. No antigen is known for it. Each of the sorted populations had a purity greater than 95%. This sample is drawn from a study of beta chain features in type 1 diabetes. Study-level results: In these data, an HLA type influence on TCRB rearrangement remained unresolved. Equally in patients and controls, shorter templates might have been favored by PCR.

The germline CDR1 and CDR2 sequences are MDHEN and SYDVKM. The CDR3 has 12 amino acids. V lost 6 bases and J lost 9; bases outside the gene matches: 6. Sequencing targeted expressed TCRB transcripts, as all isolated RNA had been reverse transcribed. This table comes from immunoSEQ multiplex PCR, and its TCRdb copy is limited to in-frame clones, with some not included. The repertoire consists of approximately 170,000 clones, with less than 9.5% occurring once and the leading ten covering 2% to 3%. The TCR sequence derives from a woman younger than 35 in good health. The sequenced material came from central memory CD4+ T cells from blood. The chain recombines TRBV28 with TRBJ1-2; TRBD1 matches 8 bases. CDR3 DNA: TGTGCCAGCAGCTCGGACAGGGCCAGCTACACCTTC. Protein: CASSSDRASYTF.